A single sample gave rise to the 20 T cell receptor beta chains below, sequenced in a study of T cells in Graves' hyperthyroidism and ophthalmopathy. The source material, RNA transcripts, was used to amplify TCR beta CDR3 regions. The HTBI primer set drove a first-round RT-PCR of the TCR CDR3. TCRdb re-called the multiplex PCR reads through MiXCR, storing one row per CDR3 protein. Of about 840,000 distinct CDR3 sequences listed, 38% are singletons. Sequenced material: blood. These receptors were obtained from a man younger than 30 with Graves' hyperthyroidism.

This clonotype was recorded at least ten times. The chain recombines TRBV7-9 with TRBJ2-7; a weak D match, TRBD1 (6 bases). V lost 5 bases and J 2 bases, leaving 7 bases between the germline ends. Germline values: CDR1 SEHNR, CDR2 FQNEAQ (reference sequence). The CDR3 covers 12 residues. CDR3 coding DNA: TGTGCCAGCAGCGACAGGACCTACGAGCAGTACTTC. Its translation: CASSDRTYEQYF.

The chain is built from TRBV28 and TRBJ1-1; D uncertain. Germline assignment: CDR1 MDHEN and CDR2 SYDVKM. The CDR3 has 12 residues. V gave up 9 bases and J gave up 1 base, with 9 bases separating them. CDR3 coding DNA: TGTGCCAGTAACGGCCAGAACACTGAAGCTTTCTTT. Its protein is CASNGQNTEAFF.

This clonotype was detected ten times or more. The chain is built from TRBV7-2 and TRBJ1-1; D is possibly TRBD1 (5 bases). This CDR3 has 14 amino acids. V lost 0 bases and J lost 8, with 13 bases in between. Germline V CDR1 and CDR2: SGHTA, FQGNSA. The CDR3, as DNA: TGTGCCAGCAGCTTAGCGGGGCGGACACCCGAAGCTTTCTTT. Its translation: CASSLAGRTPEAFF.

This clonotype was seen just once. V is TRBV20-1 and J is TRBJ2-2; D not resolved. Germline CDR1 and CDR2: DFQATT and SNEGSKA (reference sequence). V was pared by 5 bases and J by 4 bases, with 11 bases between. This CDR3 has 13 residues. The CDR3 region has the DNA TGCAGTGCTTGGGAAGGGTTCACCGGGGAGCTGTTTTTT. Translating it yields CSAWEGFTGELFF.

V and J are TRBV29-1 and TRBJ1-5; 7 bases are shared with TRBD1. In germline, CDR1 is SQVTM, CDR2 ANQGSEA. The CDR3 loop spans 13 amino acids. V lost 6 bases and J lost 5; bases outside the gene matches: 7. The CDR3 nucleotides read TGCAGCGTGCGGGACAGCCACTATCAGCCCCAGCATTTT. This sequence encodes CSVRDSHYQPQHF.

This clonotype was counted only a few times. V usage is TRBV7-2 and J usage is TRBJ1-1; no clear D. Germline values: CDR1 SGHTA, CDR2 FQGNSA. This CDR3 has 16 residues. Deletions cut 1 base from V and 1 base from J, with 13 bases between. In DNA, the CDR3 is TGTGCCAGCAGCTTAGGCTGGAAACATTCGAACACTGAAGCTTTCTTT. Translation: CASSLGWKHSNTEAFF. Using reference TRBV7-2 and TRBJ1-1 for the parts outside the CDR3, the full variable domain is GAGVSQSPSNKVTEKGKDVELRCDPISGHTALYWYRQSLGQGLEFLIYFQGNSAPDKSGLPSDRFSAERTGGSVSTLTIQRTQQEDSAVYLCASSLGWKHSNTEAFFGQGTRLTVV.

This clonotype was detected many times. The CDR3 reads CASTLDRDTEAFF. CDR3 nucleotide sequence: TGTGCCAGTACACTGGACAGGGACACTGAAGCTTTCTTT. The rearrangement links TRBV19 to TRBJ1-1, with 8 bases matching TRBD1. The CDR3 has 13 residues. Germline V gene lookup returns CDR1 LNHDA and CDR2 SQIVND (reference sequence). The V and J ends lost 7 bases and 3 bases, in that order; junction bases with no gene match: 4.

The CDR3 coding sequence is TGTGCCAGTAGTATCGGGGGCAGCGGGATGGTTACAGATACGCAGTATTTT. Its protein product is CASSIGGSGMVTDTQYF. V is TRBV19 and J is TRBJ2-3, with a weak D call TRBD2 (7 bases). The CDR3 contains 17 residues. Germline lookup yields CDR1 LNHDA and CDR2 SQIVND (reference sequence). Trimming took off 3 bases at V and 3 bases at J, with 19 bases between the two ends.

The table lists this clonotype with many counts. One junction end disagrees with the germline gene, perhaps due to a read error. This chain links TRBV7-7 with TRBJ1-2, with D possibly matching TRBD1 (5 bases). The germline V gene has CDR1 SSHAT and CDR2 FNYEAQ (reference sequence). The CDR3 has 15 residues. The CDR3 loop is CASSYMGRQIYGYTF. DNA for the CDR3: TGTGCTAGCAGTTATATGGGACGGCAGATCTATGGCTACACCTTC.

There are a few counts of this clonotype. The chain is built from TRBV7-9 and TRBJ2-7, with D tentatively TRBD1 or TRBD2 (5 bases each). The germline V gene has CDR1 SEHNR and CDR2 FQNEAQ (reference sequence). The CDR3 is 15 amino acids. Between the trimmed V and J ends, which lost 10 bases and 0 bases, there was a span of 19 bases. The CDR3 nucleotides are TGTGCCACCTCGGACACGGGGACGAGCTCCTACGAGCAGTACTTC. Its protein is CATSDTGTSSYEQYF.

This clonotype was seen once. The V and J genes are TRBV2 and TRBJ2-2; D possibly corresponds to TRBD1 (5 bases). V lost 3 bases and J 1 base, leaving 12 bases between the germline ends. This CDR3 has 16 residues. CDR1 is SNHLY, CDR2 FYNNEI, per germline. The CDR3 loop is CASSEFSRENTGELFF. The CDR3 bases are TGTGCCAGCAGTGAGTTCTCCAGGGAGAACACCGGGGAGCTGTTTTTT.

This clonotype was counted only a few times. CDR3 in amino acids: CASSHRDRGDEQYF. Written as DNA, the CDR3 is TGTGCCAGCAGCCACCGGGACAGGGGTGACGAGCAGTACTTC. This sequence joins TRBV7-9 and TRBJ2-7, with TRBD1 matching 10 bases. The CDR3 loop spans 14 amino acids. The V segment lost 5 bases and the J segment 5 bases; nucleotides outside the gene matches: 6. The germline CDR1 and CDR2 sequences are SEHNR and FQNEAQ (reference sequence).

The chain joins TRBV9 to TRBJ1-3; perhaps TRBD1 as D (5 bases). V was cut by 0 bases and J by 4 bases, with 11 bases left in between. The CDR3 length is 15 residues. CDR1 and CDR2 from the germline V gene are SGDLS and YYNGEE. The CDR3 reads CASSVEGGDGNTIYF. The CDR3 DNA reads TGTGCCAGCAGCGTAGAGGGCGGGGACGGAAACACCATATATTTT.

V is TRBV7-6 and J is TRBJ1-2, with D possibly being TRBD1 (5 bases). The CDR3 runs to 16 residues. CDR1 and CDR2 from the germline V gene are SGHVS and FNYEAQ. The V end was cut by 2 bases, the J end by 4 bases, with 17 bases between. In DNA form, the CDR3 reads TGTGCCAGCAGCTTATTGTTGGAGGGGACCACCTATGGCTACACCTTC. Translated, it gives CASSLLLEGTTYGYTF.

This clonotype was detected only once. V is TRBV25-1 and J is TRBJ2-7; 7 bases align to TRBD2. The germline V gene encodes CDR1 MGHDK and CDR2 SYGVNS. V lost 5 bases, J lost 5 bases, and 9 bases stayed unmatched. There are 14 residues in the CDR3. Written as DNA, the CDR3 is TGTGCCAGCAGTCGCGGGAGTTTTTCCCACGAGCAGTACTTC. This sequence encodes CASSRGSFSHEQYF.

The chain employs TRBV19 and TRBJ2-2; 7 bases fit TRBD2. Losses at the gene ends were 11 bases for V and 2 bases for J; bases not matched to a gene: 8. The length of the CDR3 is 14 residues. CDR1 LNHDA and CDR2 SQIVND come from the germline V gene (reference sequence). DNA of the CDR3: TGTGCCTCCTCCGGCGGGGGTAACACCGGGGAGCTGTTTTTT. Translation gives CASSGGGNTGELFF.

This clonotype was counted once. CDR3: CASSMGTASNTGELFF. The DNA for the CDR3 is TGTGCCAGCAGCATGGGGACGGCCTCGAACACCGGGGAGCTGTTTTTT. The chain recombines TRBV7-6 with TRBJ2-2; D may be TRBD1 or TRBD2 (5 bases each). From germline, CDR1 is SGHVS and CDR2 FNYEAQ. Trimming stripped 5 bases from V and 0 bases from J, with 13 bases between. This CDR3 has 16 amino acids. The variable domain in full, completed from reference TRBV7-6 and TRBJ2-2, reads GAGVSQSPRYKVTKRGQDVALRCDPISGHVSLYWYRQALGQGPEFLTYFNYEAQQDKSGLPNDRFSAERPEGSISTLTIQRTEQRDSAMYRCASSMGTASNTGELFFGEGSRLTVL.

Many counts were recorded for this clonotype. V gene TRBV10-3 combines with J gene TRBJ1-3, with no clear D. V gave up 11 bases and J gave up 4 bases, with 12 bases separating them. The CDR3 extends over 12 amino acids. Germline lookup yields CDR1 ENHRY and CDR2 SYGVKD. The chain's CDR3 is CASRTQGNTIYF. CDR3 DNA: TGTGCCTCCCGGACCCAGGGAAACACCATATATTTT.

The chain carries TRBV7-6 and TRBJ1-2; 8 bases line up with TRBD1. The junction had 9 bases not matched to a gene; V was cut back by 10 bases and J by 2 bases. Germline V gene sequence: CDR1 SGHVS, CDR2 FNYEAQ. The CDR3 extends over 14 amino acids. The CDR3 DNA reads TGTGCCACCTTCTCGACAGGGGACAACTATGGCTACACCTTC. This codes for CATFSTGDNYGYTF.

This clonotype was observed a few times. As DNA, the CDR3 is TGTGCCAGCACTGGACGGCTCAGCACAGATACGCAGTATTTT. Translating it yields CASTGRLSTDTQYF. The chain combines TRBV2 with TRBJ2-3; D remains ambiguous. Trimming cost V 7 bases and J 0 bases, with 11 bases left between them. Germline lookup yields CDR1 SNHLY and CDR2 FYNNEI. This CDR3 comprises 14 residues. The variable domain in full, completed from reference TRBV2 and TRBJ2-3, reads EPEVTQTPSHQVTQMGQEVILRCVPISNHLYFYWYRQILGQKVEFLVSFYNNEISEKSEIFDDQFSVERPDGSNFTLKIRSTKLEDSAMYFCASTGRLSTDTQYFGPGTRLTVL.